The 14 T cell receptor beta chains reported below all come from one sample, sequenced in a study of CD8+ T cells in alopecia areata. Reverse transcription of extracted RNA yielded cDNA, which provided the sequencing template. Clones were sequenced by immunoSEQ multiplex PCR, and TCRdb holds only the in-frame ones, with some missing. The sample has 140,000 or so clones; around 49% are singletons. The input for sequencing was CD4+ T cells sorted from blood, taken at week 0. Every receptor here comes from a human donor with alopecia areata.

The sample holds one count of this clone. This rearrangement joins TRBV2 to TRBJ1-2; D ambiguous. CDR1 and CDR2 from the germline V gene are SNHLY and FYNNEI. The CDR3 has 10 residues. CDR3 DNA: TGTGCTTTCCGGGCCGGGGGCTACACCTTC. It encodes CAFRAGGYTF.

The V and J genes are TRBV5-1 and TRBJ2-3; D unclear. The CDR3 spans 15 residues. Trimming removed 0 bases from V and 2 bases from J, with 10 bases in between. Germline lookup yields CDR1 SGHRS and CDR2 YFSETQ. The CDR3 sequence is CASSLAPEFTDTQYF. CDR3 DNA: TGCGCCAGCAGCTTGGCCCCGGAATTCACAGATACGCAGTATTTT.

This chain uses TRBV30 with TRBJ1-1, with D tentatively TRBD1 (5 bases). The CDR3 sequence is 13 residues long. CDR1 is GTSNPN and CDR2 is SVGIG in the germline V gene (reference sequence). With 5 bases removed from V and 4 bases from J, the gap between germline ends came to 14 bases. CDR3: CAWGETVGTEAFF. The CDR3 region has the DNA TGTGCCTGGGGGGAGACAGTTGGCACTGAAGCTTTCTTT.

The V call is TRBV15, the J call TRBJ2-2; the D call may be TRBD1 or TRBD2 (7 bases each). CDR1 is LNHNV and CDR2 is YYDKDF in the germline V gene (reference sequence). The CDR3 spans 15 residues. Trimming pared 3 bases from V and 3 bases from J, leaving 11 bases between. The CDR3 bases are TGTGCCACCAGCAGGACAGGGAGGGACACCGGGGAGCTGTTTTTT. It yields the protein CATSRTGRDTGELFF.

V and J are TRBV30 and TRBJ1-2; 7 bases align to TRBD1. This CDR3 contains 11 residues. Unmatched junction bases numbered 5, after V lost 6 bases and J lost 7 bases. Looked up from germline, CDR1 is GTSNPN and CDR2 is SVGIG (reference sequence). The CDR3 DNA reads as TGTGCCTGCGACAGGGACGGTGGCTACACCTTC. Residues: CACDRDGGYTF.

The chain recombines TRBV29-1 with TRBJ1-1; tentative D call: TRBD1 (6 bases). The CDR3 loop spans 13 amino acids. The V gene's germline CDR1 is SQVTM and CDR2 ANQGSEA. V lost 7 bases, J lost 5 bases, and 17 bases lay in between. CDR3 sequence reads: CSARRGGETEAFF. CDR3 sequence (DNA): TGCAGCGCGCGGAGGGGGGGAGAGACTGAAGCTTTCTTT.

The chain carries TRBV7-2 and TRBJ1-2; 8 nucleotides line up with TRBD1. V was clipped by 5 bases and J by 8 bases; unmatched bases: 7. Germline CDR1 is SGHTA and CDR2 is FQGNSA. The CDR3 covers 13 residues. CDR3 in amino acids: CASSKDREGGYTF. The CDR3 coding sequence is TGTGCCAGCAGCAAGGACAGGGAAGGAGGCTACACCTTC.

Comments on this clone: A junction end diverges from the germline sequence, so it may reflect a read error. This chain connects TRBV7-7 to TRBJ2-4; 7 positions match TRBD1. This CDR3 has 19 amino acids. Germline V lookup: CDR1 SSHAT, CDR2 FNYEAQ (reference sequence). The CDR3: CASSLLPRTGDKAKNIQYF. CDR3 bases: TGTGCTAGCAGCCTTTTACCCCGCACAGGGGACAAAGCCAAAAACATTCAGTACTTC.

J is TRBJ1-1 and V is TRBV18, with TRBD1 as a possible D gene (6 bases). There are 17 residues in the CDR3. V lost 2 bases and J lost 0, with 16 bases in between. Germline CDR1 reads KGHSH; CDR2 reads LQKENI. The CDR3 protein is CASSPFGQTIMNTEAFF. CDR3 nucleotide sequence: TGTGCCAGCTCACCATTCGGACAGACCATCATGAACACTGAAGCTTTCTTT.

The chain couples TRBV11-2 to TRBJ2-2; 9 bases align to TRBD2. V lost 3 bases and J lost 5; bases outside the gene matches: 4. The germline gives CDR1 SGHAT, CDR2 FQNNGV. The CDR3 loop spans 15 amino acids. The CDR3: CASSFSGSGTGELFF. CDR3 sequence (DNA): TGTGCCAGCAGCTTTAGCGGGAGCGGGACCGGGGAGCTGTTTTTT.

CDR3 amino acids: CAWSWTNPGELFF. Written as DNA, the CDR3 is TGTGCCTGGAGTTGGACTAATCCCGGGGAGCTGTTTTTT. The gene calls are TRBV30 and TRBJ2-2; tentative D call: TRBD2 (6 bases). V dropped 2 bases and J dropped 6 bases, with 10 bases sitting between them. The CDR3 contains 13 residues. Germline-derived CDR1 and CDR2 are GTSNPN and SVGIG (reference sequence). Full variable domain (rest looked up from reference TRBV30 and TRBJ2-2): SQTIHQWPATLVQPVGSPLSLECTVEGTSNPNLYWYRQAAGRGLQLLFYSVGIGQISSEVPQNLSASRPQDRQFILSSKKLLLSDSGFYLCAWSWTNPGELFFGEGSRLTVL.

This clone was picked up a small number of times. The chain recombines TRBV6-5 with TRBJ2-2; D is unclear. The CDR3 is 14 amino acids. Between the trimmed V and J ends, which lost 7 bases and 6 bases, there was a span of 15 bases. Germline values: CDR1 MNHEY, CDR2 SVGAGI. CDR3 sequence (DNA): TGTGCCAGCACCCTGGACCCGTACGCCGGGGAGCTGTTTTTT. This translates into CASTLDPYAGELFF.

The J gene is TRBJ2-2, the V gene TRBV6-1; D gene unclear. This CDR3 comprises 13 residues. Per the germline V gene, CDR1 is MNHNS and CDR2 is SASEGT. V dropped 2 bases and J dropped 6 bases, with 7 bases sitting between them. This chain's CDR3 is CASSETNAGELFF. The CDR3, as DNA: TGTGCCAGCAGTGAAACTAACGCCGGGGAGCTGTTTTTT.

The J gene is TRBJ1-5, the V gene TRBV7-9; D is ambiguous. Per germline, CDR1 SEHNR and CDR2 FQNEAQ (reference sequence). V gave up 3 bases and J gave up 4 bases, with 10 bases separating them. The length of the CDR3 is 14 residues. The CDR3 sequence: CASSFGHTNQPQHF. In DNA, the CDR3 is TGTGCCAGCAGCTTCGGGCATACGAATCAGCCCCAGCATTTT.